The 24 T cell receptor beta chains in this list originate from one sample, sequenced in a study of OX40 agonist ivuxolimab in advanced cancers. Some clones are missing from TCRdb's copy, which holds only in-frame ones; the method was immunoSEQ multiplex PCR. The sample has roughly 100,000 clones; about 90% are singletons. Sequenced here: CD4+ or CD8+ T cells sorted from blood, sampled in a trial of the OX40 agonist ivuxolimab. The source of these receptors is an adult with an advanced solid tumor such as melanoma, head and neck, liver or kidney cancer.

The rearrangement joins TRBV28 to TRBJ1-5; D gene ambiguous. CDR3 length: 14 residues. The V and J ends lost 3 bases and 2 bases respectively, with 8 bases between them. Germline V gene data show CDR1 as MDHEN and CDR2 as SYDVKM. CDR3 protein: CASSLLRGNQPQHF. The CDR3 coding sequence is TGTGCCAGCAGTTTGCTCCGGGGCAATCAGCCCCAGCATTTT.

The chain is built from TRBV4-3 and TRBJ1-4; a possible D gene is TRBD1 (6 bases). Germline CDR1 is LGHNA and CDR2 is YSLEER. This CDR3 region has 17 residues. Trimming stripped 2 bases from V and 2 bases from J, with 15 bases between. The CDR3 DNA reads as TGCGCCAGCAGCCAAATGGCGCAGGGGTGGACTAATGAAAAACTGTTTTTT. Translation gives CASSQMAQGWTNEKLFF.

Concerning this clone itself: The sample holds other DNA sequences that translate to the same CDR3. V usage is TRBV7-8 and J usage is TRBJ2-2, with 8 bases identical to TRBD1. V was pared by 2 bases and J by 5 bases, with 4 bases of the junction left unmatched. The germline CDR1 and CDR2 sequences are SGHVS and FQNEAQ. This CDR3 spans 15 amino acids. This CDR3 is CASSLSGGGTGELFF. For the CDR3, the DNA is TGTGCCAGCAGCTTATCAGGGGGCGGGACCGGGGAGCTGTTTTTT.

This clone was recorded once. This chain joins TRBV11-3 and TRBJ2-7, with 8 bases lining up with TRBD2. The CDR3 contains 14 residues. J was trimmed by 2 bases and V by 3 bases; bases with no gene match: 3. The V gene's germline CDR1 is SGHNT and CDR2 YENEEA. CDR3 amino acids: CASSFSGATYEQYF. The CDR3, as DNA: TGTGCCAGCAGCTTTAGCGGGGCCACCTACGAGCAGTACTTC. Drawing the rest from reference TRBV11-3 and TRBJ2-7, the complete variable domain is EAGVVQSPRYKIIEKKQPVAFWCNPISGHNTLYWYLQNLGQGPELLIRYENEEAVDDSQLPKDRFSAERLKGVDSTLKIQPAELGDSAVYLCASSFSGATYEQYFGPGTRLTVT.

The chain employs TRBV21-1 and TRBJ2-5; the D segment call TRBD1 is taken from the table without a DNA check. TRBV21-1 represents a pseudogene. The CDR3 loop spans 16 amino acids. The CDR3 coding sequence is TGTGCCAGCAGCAAATGGACAGGGGGATCTCAAGAGACCCAGTACTTC. This gives the protein CASSKWTGGSQETQYF.

The chain joins TRBV5-6 to TRBJ2-3, with 11 nucleotides matching TRBD1. Trimming cost V 4 bases and J 4 bases; bases outside gene matches: 8. Per the germline V gene, CDR1 is SGHDT and CDR2 is YYEEEE. The CDR3 loop spans 16 amino acids. DNA for the CDR3: TGTGCCAGCAGCCAAGGACAGGGGGCATTATCAGATACGCAGTATTTT. Protein product: CASSQGQGALSDTQYF.

The CDR3 protein is CAISDTRETTDTQYF. The CDR3 nucleotides read TGTGCCATCAGTGATACGCGGGAGACCACAGATACGCAGTATTTT. The rearrangement links TRBV10-3 to TRBJ2-3; 7 nucleotides line up with TRBD2. CDR1 is ENHRY and CDR2 is SYGVKD in the germline V gene. This CDR3 spans 15 amino acids. The ends lost 3 bases at V and 2 bases at J; junction bases unmatched: 5.

This chain joins TRBV18 and TRBJ2-5, with D possibly called TRBD1 or TRBD2 (5 bases each). The V gene's germline CDR1 is KGHSH and CDR2 LQKENI. Between the trimmed V and J ends, which lost 0 bases and 5 bases, there was a span of 10 bases. The CDR3 runs to 14 residues. The CDR3 loop is CASSPPEGRETQYF. CDR3 nucleotide sequence: TGTGCCAGCTCACCACCTGAGGGACGGGAGACCCAGTACTTC.

The chain couples TRBV28 to TRBJ1-5; no clear D. Germline V lookup: CDR1 MDHEN, CDR2 SYDVKM. CDR3 length equals 14 residues. Trimming left V 5 bases short and J 1 base short, with 9 bases between. CDR3 sequence reads: CASSGLRSNQPQHF. The DNA of the CDR3 is TGTGCCAGCAGTGGGCTGAGAAGCAATCAGCCCCAGCATTTT.

The chain recombines TRBV13 with TRBJ1-2; D unclear. The CDR3 extends over 12 amino acids. Trimming stripped 2 bases from V and 5 bases from J, with 6 bases between. Germline V gives CDR1 PRHDT, CDR2 FYEKMQ (reference sequence). CDR3 sequence: CASSLIPYGYTF. The DNA of the CDR3 is TGTGCCAGCAGCTTAATTCCATATGGCTACACCTTC.

The rearrangement uses TRBV5-1 and TRBJ2-3; perhaps TRBD2 as D (7 bases). The CDR3 extends over 17 amino acids. Germline V gives CDR1 SGHRS, CDR2 YFSETQ. Trimming shortened V by 6 bases and J by 5 bases, and 25 bases separated the two germline ends. The CDR3 loop reads CASTNGGRGKVIDTQYF. The CDR3 bases are TGCGCCAGCACCAACGGGGGGCGCGGGAAAGTCATAGATACGCAGTATTTT. The full variable domain, with the rest looked up from reference TRBV5-1 and TRBJ2-3, is KAGVTQTPRYLIKTRGQQVTLSCSPISGHRSVSWYQQTPGQGLQFLFEYFSETQRNKGNFPGRFSGRQFSNSRSEMNVSTLELGDSALYLCASTNGGRGKVIDTQYFGPGTRLTVL.

The J gene is TRBJ1-2, the V gene TRBV19, with TRBD1 as a possible D gene (5 bases). The CDR3 runs 16 residues. V dropped 5 bases and J dropped 4 bases, with 20 bases sitting between them. Germline CDR1 is LNHDA and CDR2 is SQIVND (reference sequence). This CDR3 is CASSSAEGRIGYGYTF. CDR3 DNA: TGTGCCAGTAGTTCGGCAGAGGGGAGAATAGGCTATGGCTACACCTTC.

This clone was counted a few times. The genes are TRBV15 and TRBJ1-5; D uncertain. V dropped 3 bases and J dropped 6 bases, with 9 bases sitting between them. The CDR3 totals 13 residues. Germline V lookup: CDR1 LNHNV, CDR2 YYDKDF (reference sequence). CDR3 in amino acids: CATSSEVGQPQHF. CDR3 nucleotides: TGTGCCACCAGCAGCGAGGTGGGTCAGCCCCAGCATTTT. Supplemented by reference TRBV15 and TRBJ1-5, the full variable domain reads DAMVIQNPRYQVTQFGKPVTLSCSQTLNHNVMYWYQQKSSQAPKLLFHYYDKDFNNEADTPDNFQSRRPNTSFCFLDIRSPGLGDTAMYLCATSSEVGQPQHFGDGTRLSIL.

This clone was recorded once. This chain connects TRBV9 to TRBJ2-1, with 9 bases aligning to TRBD2. The CDR3 runs 18 residues. The junction had 9 bases not matched to a gene; V was cut back by 2 bases and J by 0 bases. Germline lookup yields CDR1 SGDLS and CDR2 YYNGEE. As DNA, the CDR3 is TGTGCCAGCAGCGTGGCCCTCAAGACTAGCGGCTCCTACAATGAGCAGTTCTTC. It codes for CASSVALKTSGSYNEQFF.

The V call is TRBV4-2, the J call TRBJ2-7, with TRBD2 matching 11 bases. The trim removed 3 bases at V and 2 bases at J, leaving 6 bases unmatched. CDR3 length: 16 residues. CDR1 and CDR2 (germline): LGHNA, YNFKEQ. In DNA, the CDR3 is TGTGCCAGCAGCCAGATGACTAGCGGGATACCCTACGAGCAGTACTTC. Its translation is CASSQMTSGIPYEQYF.

This chain joins TRBV2 and TRBJ2-7; 11 nucleotides align to TRBD2. Looked up from germline, CDR1 is SNHLY and CDR2 is FYNNEI. The CDR3 has 14 residues. Losses at the gene ends were 9 bases for V and 2 bases for J; bases not matched to a gene: 6. Written as DNA, the CDR3 is TGTGCCAGAGGGGGACTAGCGGAAACCTACGAGCAGTACTTC. It encodes CARGGLAETYEQYF.

This chain uses TRBV15 with TRBJ2-7, with a possible D match to TRBD2 (6 bases). This CDR3 comprises 16 residues. V lost 0 bases to trimming and J lost 0 bases, with 12 bases between them. The V gene's germline CDR1 is LNHNV and CDR2 YYDKDF (reference sequence). CDR3 DNA: TGTGCCACCAGCAGAGATCTTGCGGGGAGCTCCTACGAGCAGTACTTC. Translating it yields CATSRDLAGSSYEQYF.

The CDR3, as DNA: TGTGCCAGCAGTTTATTGGGGATAAGCAATCAGCCCCAGCATTTT. Translating it yields CASSLLGISNQPQHF. This chain joins TRBV28 and TRBJ1-5; no clear D. CDR3 length equals 15 residues. Germline loops: CDR1 MDHEN, CDR2 SYDVKM. Trimming removed 1 base from V and 1 base from J, with 8 bases in between.

The rearrangement links TRBV6-5 to TRBJ2-5; D not certain. CDR1 is MNHEY and CDR2 is SVGAGI in the germline V gene. The CDR3 contains 14 residues. The V end was cut by 4 bases, the J end by 1 base, with 10 bases between. CDR3 bases: TGTGCCAGCAGTTCGCCTAAGGGCCAAGAGACCCAGTACTTC. Amino acids: CASSSPKGQETQYF.

This rearrangement joins TRBV19 to TRBJ1-2, with a possible D match to TRBD1 (6 bases). CDR1 and CDR2 from the germline V gene are LNHDA and SQIVND (reference sequence). Trimming took 3 bases from V and 6 from J, leaving 14 bases between them. This CDR3 contains 14 residues. As DNA, the CDR3 is TGTGCCAGTAGTATGCTACAGGGCTTTCATGGCTACACCTTC. Translating it yields CASSMLQGFHGYTF.

The rearrangement uses TRBV7-3 and TRBJ2-2; no reliable D call. The V gene's germline CDR1 is SGHTA and CDR2 FQGTGA. V gave up 4 bases and J gave up 2 bases, with 8 bases separating them. The CDR3 loop spans 14 amino acids. This CDR3 reads CASSSTLNTGELFF. The CDR3, as DNA: TGTGCCAGCAGCTCCACCCTAAACACCGGGGAGCTGTTTTTT. The complete variable domain, with remaining parts taken from reference TRBV7-3 and TRBJ2-2, reads GAGVSQTPSNKVTEKGKYVELRCDPISGHTALYWYRQSLGQGPEFLIYFQGTGAADDSGLPNDRFFAVRPEGSVSTLKIQRTERGDSAVYLCASSSTLNTGELFFGEGSRLTVL.

The chain recombines TRBV6-6 with TRBJ2-6, with D unresolved. The CDR3 sequence is 15 residues long. V shed 2 bases and J shed 1 base, with 6 bases lying between them. Germline V gene data show CDR1 as MNHNY and CDR2 as SVGAGI (reference sequence). The CDR3: CASSYVGSGANVLTF. CDR3 DNA: TGTGCCAGCAGTTACGTGGGGTCTGGGGCCAACGTCCTGACTTTC.

J is TRBJ1-4 and V is TRBV15; D remains unclear. V was clipped by 5 bases and J by 5 bases, with 15 bases between them. The CDR3 consists of 15 residues. Germline CDR1 is LNHNV and CDR2 is YYDKDF (reference sequence). The chain's CDR3 is CATSGRRSPNEKLFF. For the CDR3, the DNA is TGTGCCACCAGCGGACGACGGAGCCCCAATGAAAAACTGTTTTTT.

Here the CDR3 reads CASSLEAGGLSKQYF. In DNA form, the CDR3 reads TGTGCCAGCAGCTTAGAAGCGGGAGGGCTCTCAAAGCAGTACTTC. V is TRBV13 and J is TRBJ2-7, with TRBD2 identical over 10 bases. The CDR3 has 15 amino acids. J lost 8 bases, V lost 1 base, and 8 bases had no gene match. In germline, CDR1 is PRHDT, CDR2 FYEKMQ (reference sequence). Drawing the rest from reference TRBV13 and TRBJ2-7, the complete variable domain is AAGVIQSPRHLIKEKRETATLKCYPIPRHDTVYWYQQGPGQDPQFLISFYEKMQSDKGSIPDRFSAQQFSDYHSELNMSSLELGDSALYFCASSLEAGGLSKQYFGPGTRLTVT.